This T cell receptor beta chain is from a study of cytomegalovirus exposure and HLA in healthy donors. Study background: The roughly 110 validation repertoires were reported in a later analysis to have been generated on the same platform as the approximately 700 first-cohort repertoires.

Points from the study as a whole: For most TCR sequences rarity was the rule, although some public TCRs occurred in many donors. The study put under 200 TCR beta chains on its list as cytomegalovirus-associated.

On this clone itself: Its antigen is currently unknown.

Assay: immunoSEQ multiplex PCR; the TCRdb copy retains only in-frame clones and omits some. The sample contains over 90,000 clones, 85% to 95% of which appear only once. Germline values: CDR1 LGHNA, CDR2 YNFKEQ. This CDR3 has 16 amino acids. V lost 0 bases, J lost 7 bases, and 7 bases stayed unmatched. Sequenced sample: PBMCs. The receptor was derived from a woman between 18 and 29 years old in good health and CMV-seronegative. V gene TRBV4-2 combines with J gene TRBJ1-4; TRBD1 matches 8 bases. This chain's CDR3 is CASSQDSGQGSEKLFF. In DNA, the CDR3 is TGTGCCAGCAGCCAAGATAGCGGACAGGGAAGTGAAAAACTGTTTTTT.